Below are 23 T cell receptor beta chains sequenced from a single sample in a study of cytomegalovirus exposure and HLA in healthy donors. The PCR contained 60 Vbeta and 13 Jbeta primers. The method was immunoSEQ multiplex PCR; TCRdb's version includes in-frame clones alone and lacks a portion of them. This table has about 170,000 clones, roughly 85% appearing once. Sequencing was done on a sample of PBMCs. These receptors all stem from a male donor in good health and CMV-seronegative.

The chain has TRBV19 and TRBJ2-2, with 11 bases that match TRBD1. The CDR3 runs 14 residues. The V segment lost 9 bases and the J segment 9 bases; nucleotides outside the gene matches: 9. Germline CDR1 LNHDA, CDR2 SQIVND (reference sequence). The DNA for the CDR3 is TGTGCCAGCTCCGTGGACAGGGGGCTTCGGGAGCTGTTTTTT. This translates into CASSVDRGLRELFF. The full variable domain, rest sourced from reference TRBV19 and TRBJ2-2, is DGGITQSPKYLFRKEGQNVTLSCEQNLNHDAMYWYRQDPGQGLRLIYYSQIVNDFQKGDIAEGYSVSREKKESFPLTVTSAQKNPTAFYLCASSVDRGLRELFFGEGSRLTVL.

This clone came up once. This sequence joins TRBV19 and TRBJ1-4; tentatively, D is TRBD1 (6 bases). Trimming cost V 10 bases and J 8 bases, with 23 bases left between them. The CDR3 contains 15 residues. Per the germline V gene, CDR1 is LNHDA and CDR2 is SQIVND (reference sequence). CDR3 in amino acids: CATTGKITFVEKLFF. The CDR3 coding sequence is TGTGCCACCACAGGGAAGATCACCTTCGTCGAAAAACTGTTTTTT.

This clone appeared a few times. This rearrangement joins TRBV5-1 to TRBJ1-2; D uncertain. Germline lookup yields CDR1 SGHRS and CDR2 YFSETQ. This CDR3 comprises 14 residues. V was cut by 0 bases and J by 2 bases, with 8 bases left in between. In DNA, the CDR3 is TGCGCCAGCAGCTTGGACGTGGCAAACTATGGCTACACCTTC. It encodes CASSLDVANYGYTF.

A remark on this clone: A junction boundary mismatches the germline segment, possibly from a read error. The V gene is TRBV29-1, the J gene TRBJ1-2; 8 nucleotides align to TRBD1. This CDR3 has 14 amino acids. Germline CDR1 and CDR2: SQVTM and ANQGSEA. The CDR3 sequence: CSIEDRTGGYGYTF. The CDR3 region has the DNA TGCAGCATTGAAGATCGAACAGGGGGGTACGGCTACACCTTC. The full variable domain, in which reference TRBV29-1 and TRBJ1-2 provide the parts outside the CDR3, is SAVISQKPSRDICQRGTSLTIQCQVDSQVTMMFWYRQQPGQSLTLIATANQGSEATYESGFVIDKFPISRPNLTFSTLTVSNMSPEDSSIYLCSIEDRTGGYGYTFGSGTRLTVV.

There are a few counts of this clone. This chain joins TRBV5-1 and TRBJ2-1; weak D call: TRBD2 (6 bases). There are 15 residues in the CDR3. The germline V gene has CDR1 SGHRS and CDR2 YFSETQ. V lost 4 bases and J lost 0, with 11 bases in between. The CDR3 region has the DNA TGCGCCAGCAGCGGCGGAGGGAGCTCCTACAATGAGCAGTTCTTC. Translation gives CASSGGGSSYNEQFF.

The chain carries TRBV10-3 and TRBJ1-3; maybe TRBD1 (5 bases). The V gene's germline CDR1 is ENHRY and CDR2 SYGVKD. V shed 4 bases and J shed 1 base, with 14 bases lying between them. This CDR3 contains 16 residues. CDR3: CAISVRQGFSGNTIYF. The CDR3 DNA follows: TGTGCCATCAGTGTTCGTCAGGGCTTTTCTGGAAACACCATATATTTT.

The CDR3 bases are TGTGCCACCCAAACAGGGATGGAAGCTTTCTTT. Protein: CATQTGMEAFF. The J gene is TRBJ1-1, the V gene TRBV2; D possibly corresponds to TRBD1 (6 bases). Trimming took 10 bases from V and 8 from J, leaving 14 bases between them. CDR3 length: 11 residues. The V gene's germline CDR1 is SNHLY and CDR2 FYNNEI.

The chain combines TRBV9 with TRBJ1-3; no clear D gene. Deletions cut 0 bases from V and 0 bases from J, with 13 bases between. This CDR3 is 17 amino acids long. Germline V gives CDR1 SGDLS, CDR2 YYNGEE. CDR3 nucleotide sequence: TGTGCCAGCAGCGTAGATCCGGGGAGCAGCTCTGGAAACACCATATATTTT. Translating it yields CASSVDPGSSSGNTIYF.

This chain links TRBV14 with TRBJ2-3; TRBD1 agrees at 8 bases. This CDR3 has 16 amino acids. The germline V gene encodes CDR1 SGHDN and CDR2 FVKESK. The trim removed 2 bases at V and 5 bases at J, leaving 9 bases unmatched. The CDR3 reads CASSQWRDRWGDTQYF. CDR3 in DNA: TGTGCCAGCAGCCAATGGAGGGACAGGTGGGGAGATACGCAGTATTTT.

V and J are TRBV19 and TRBJ1-1; D is perhaps TRBD1 (5 bases). Trimming removed 9 bases from V and 0 bases from J, with 8 bases in between. From germline, CDR1 is LNHDA and CDR2 SQIVND (reference sequence). The CDR3 is made up of 12 amino acids. CDR3 sequence (DNA): TGTGCCAGCCGGGGGGTGAACACTGAAGCTTTCTTT. Residues: CASRGVNTEAFF.

The chain is built from TRBV6-1 and TRBJ2-5, with a possible D match to TRBD2 (6 bases). Germline CDR1 MNHNS, CDR2 SASEGT. Trimming pared 4 bases from V and 5 bases from J, leaving 26 bases between. The CDR3 is made up of 18 amino acids. Here the CDR3 reads CASSAGLMSGHGGETQYF. CDR3 nucleotide sequence: TGTGCCAGCAGTGCTGGGTTAATGTCTGGTCATGGGGGGGAGACCCAGTACTTC.

The rearrangement uses TRBV19 and TRBJ2-2; 7 positions agree with TRBD1. The trim removed 5 bases at V and 6 bases at J, leaving 9 bases unmatched. Germline V gene sequence: CDR1 LNHDA, CDR2 SQIVND (reference sequence). CDR3 size: 15 residues. The CDR3 nucleotides are TGTGCCAGTAGTCAAAATCGCCAGGGGGCCGGGGAGCTGTTTTTT. This codes for CASSQNRQGAGELFF. Full variable domain (rest looked up from reference TRBV19 and TRBJ2-2): DGGITQSPKYLFRKEGQNVTLSCEQNLNHDAMYWYRQDPGQGLRLIYYSQIVNDFQKGDIAEGYSVSREKKESFPLTVTSAQKNPTAFYLCASSQNRQGAGELFFGEGSRLTVL.

There are a few counts of this clone. This sequence joins TRBV2 and TRBJ2-3; TRBD2 agrees at 14 bases. This CDR3 is 19 amino acids long. Germline V gene lookup returns CDR1 SNHLY and CDR2 FYNNEI. V gave up 6 bases and J gave up 0 bases; unmatched junction bases: 11. The CDR3 region is CASRALGTSGGTSTDTQYF. The CDR3 bases are TGTGCCAGCAGGGCACTCGGGACTAGCGGGGGAACTAGCACAGATACGCAGTATTTT.

The rearrangement joins TRBV7-7 to TRBJ2-3; 11 nucleotides match TRBD2. Germline V gene lookup returns CDR1 SSHAT and CDR2 FNYEAQ (reference sequence). CDR3 length: 18 residues. V dropped 4 bases and J dropped 3; count of bases not matched to a gene: 12. The CDR3 DNA follows: TGTGCCAGCAGCTCCCGACTAGCGGGGAAACCTTCTACAGATACGCAGTATTTT. It codes for CASSSRLAGKPSTDTQYF.

The rearrangement joins TRBV5-4 to TRBJ2-7; a weak D match, TRBD2 (6 bases). V dropped 10 bases and J dropped 3 bases, with 14 bases sitting between them. CDR1 is SGHNT, CDR2 YYREEE, per germline (reference sequence). The CDR3 sequence is 12 residues long. CDR3: CAVSGAGYEQYF. CDR3 nucleotide sequence: TGTGCCGTTAGCGGAGCCGGCTACGAGCAGTACTTC.

In its sample, this clone was seen a few times. This chain connects TRBV4-1 to TRBJ2-5; 8 bases align to TRBD2. The germline gives CDR1 MGHRA, CDR2 YSYEKL. The V and J ends lost 3 bases and 5 bases, in that order; junction bases with no gene match: 8. The CDR3 is 15 amino acids. The CDR3 DNA is TGCGCCAGCAGCCAGAACCTAGCGGGTGGGGAGACCCAGTACTTC. This translates into CASSQNLAGGETQYF.

This rearrangement joins TRBV7-9 to TRBJ2-7, with 9 bases that match TRBD1. Trimming cost V 0 bases and J 3 bases; bases outside gene matches: 9. From germline, CDR1 is SEHNR and CDR2 FQNEAQ (reference sequence). The CDR3 has 17 amino acids. The CDR3 here is CASSLAGSGQGRYEQYF. DNA of the CDR3: TGTGCCAGCAGCTTAGCTGGGTCGGGACAGGGTCGCTACGAGCAGTACTTC.

This chain connects TRBV5-1 to TRBJ2-5; 11 bases line up with TRBD1. Germline V gene lookup returns CDR1 SGHRS and CDR2 YFSETQ. Losses at the gene ends were 0 bases for V and 5 bases for J; bases not matched to a gene: 6. CDR3 length equals 16 residues. The CDR3 sequence is CASSLGTGGPWETQYF. In DNA form, the CDR3 reads TGCGCCAGCAGCTTGGGGACAGGGGGCCCATGGGAGACCCAGTACTTC.

The gene calls are TRBV2 and TRBJ2-3; the D is unclear. V lost 4 bases and J 1 base, leaving 21 bases between the germline ends. This CDR3 has 18 residues. Germline CDR1 is SNHLY and CDR2 is FYNNEI. Here the CDR3 DNA reads TGTGCCAGCAGTGCAAGCACGGCCCCCAGGCCCGGCACAGATACGCAGTATTTT. It translates to CASSASTAPRPGTDTQYF.

The chain links TRBV27 to TRBJ2-2; no definite D call. CDR1 is MNHEY, CDR2 SMNVEV, per germline (reference sequence). Trimming stripped 6 bases from V and 0 bases from J, with 20 bases between. CDR3 length: 18 amino acids. CDR3 sequence (DNA): TGTGCCAGCAGGCTCGGAGCCAGTAGATCGGCGAACACCGGGGAGCTGTTTTTT. Its protein is CASRLGASRSANTGELFF.

The chain carries TRBV11-1 and TRBJ2-5; unclear D gene. Deletions cut 2 bases from V and 7 bases from J, with 11 bases between. The CDR3 covers 13 residues. Germline CDR1 reads SGHAT; CDR2 reads FQDESV (reference sequence). The CDR3 coding sequence is TGTGCCAGCAGCTTATATGGTCCAGGGACCCAGTACTTC. It is translated as CASSLYGPGTQYF.

V is TRBV5-1 and J is TRBJ2-2; D is undetermined. Trimming stripped 3 bases from V and 1 base from J, with 13 bases between. Germline CDR1 SGHRS, CDR2 YFSETQ. The length of the CDR3 is 16 residues. This CDR3 reads CASSSTRGWNTGELFF. The CDR3 DNA is TGCGCCAGCAGCTCCACACGCGGATGGAACACCGGGGAGCTGTTTTTT. Looking up the rest from reference TRBV5-1 and TRBJ2-2 gives the full variable domain: KAGVTQTPRYLIKTRGQQVTLSCSPISGHRSVSWYQQTPGQGLQFLFEYFSETQRNKGNFPGRFSGRQFSNSRSEMNVSTLELGDSALYLCASSSTRGWNTGELFFGEGSRLTVL.

V usage is TRBV9 and J usage is TRBJ2-3; 7 bases agree with TRBD1. The CDR3 is 16 amino acids. V shed 4 bases and J 4 bases; nucleotides not matched to a gene: 12. Germline CDR1 is SGDLS and CDR2 is YYNGEE. CDR3 nucleotides: TGTGCCAGCAGCAAACGGGGACAGCCGTCCGCAGATACGCAGTATTTT. Protein sequence: CASSKRGQPSADTQYF.